This T cell receptor beta chain emerged from a study of blood T cell repertoires in COVID-19. Study as a whole: Collection of acute and convalescent COVID-19 samples took place in the United States, Italy and Spain.

Authors' methods: Amplification from reference gene primers served as the basis for estimated nucleated cell counts. Sequencing was performed with immunoSEQ multiplex PCR; in TCRdb, only in-frame clones are kept and a portion is missing. V and J calls and clone size are those listed in that table; D and trimming were worked out from the DNA. The top ten hold 4.5% to 7% of the sample, which has approximately 37,000 clones, around 90% seen once. Germline CDR1 reads SNHLY; CDR2 reads FYNNEI. V gave up 4 bases and J gave up 7 bases; unmatched junction bases: 10. The CDR3 consists of 14 residues. The rearrangement links TRBV2 to TRBJ2-7; 7 nucleotides line up with TRBD1. The TCR was taken from a woman older than 75 with acute or convalescent COVID-19. The specimen sequenced was peripheral blood. The CDR3 protein is CASSVDRVGGEQYF. In DNA, the CDR3 is TGTGCCAGCAGTGTCGACAGGGTTGGGGGAGAGCAGTACTTC. Using reference TRBV2 and TRBJ2-7 for the parts outside the CDR3, the full variable domain is EPEVTQTPSHQVTQMGQEVILRCVPISNHLYFYWYRQILGQKVEFLVSFYNNEISEKSEIFDDQFSVERPDGSNFTLKIRSTKLEDSAMYFCASSVDRVGGEQYFGPGTRLTVT.